This is a list of T cell receptor beta chains from one sample in a study of T cells in tumors after PD-1 blockade. Using immunoSEQ multiplex PCR, the repertoire was profiled, and TCRdb retains in-frame clones only, with some absent. The data hold approximately 35,000 clones, with around 80% observed a single time. Sequencing used PBMCs, obtained before anti-PD-1 treatment. Source of these receptors: a human donor with basal cell carcinoma. The CDR3 runs from the conserved cysteine through the conserved F or W. A D gene is named only where the DNA matches it firmly. Only some rows state a clone size, as once, few, many or a class for expanded clones.

size	length	V	J	D	CDR3	DNA
NA	16	TRBV24-1	TRBJ2-5	TRBD2	CATSDASGGVRETQYF	TGTGCCACCAGTGACGCTAGCGGGGGGGTTCGGGAGACCCAGTACTTC
few	18	TRBV4-3	TRBJ2-4	TRBD2	CASSQERGGGSYKNIQYF	TGCGCCAGCAGCCAAGAACGGGGGGGCGGCAGTTATAAAAACATTCAGTACTTC
once	14	TRBV19	TRBJ2-7	NA	CASTSTAGTLEQYF	TGTGCCAGTACCTCGACGGCAGGCACCTTGGAGCAGTACTTC
NA	13	TRBV12-3/TRBV12-4	TRBJ2-5	NA	CASSGQVRETQYF	TGTGCCAGCAGCGGCCAAGTCCGGGAGACCCAGTACTTC
NA	17	TRBV6-2/TRBV6-3	TRBJ1-2	NA	CASSRLTASSANYGYTF	TGTGCCAGCAGTCGCCTTACAGCCTCCTCAGCTAACTATGGCTACACCTTC
NA	15	TRBV5-1	TRBJ1-4	TRBD1	CASSSGQGRGEKLFF	TGCGCCAGCAGCTCCGGACAGGGCCGGGGTGAAAAACTGTTTTTT
NA	15	TRBV14	TRBJ2-2	NA	CASSQRDPRAGELFF	TGTGCCAGCAGCCAACGGGACCCGAGGGCCGGGGAGCTGTTTTTT
few	20	TRBV20-1	TRBJ2-7	TRBD2	CSASRTLGLAGDLGSYEQYF	TGCAGTGCTAGTAGGACCCTTGGACTAGCGGGAGATTTGGGGTCCTACGAGCAGTACTTC
NA	15	TRBV28	TRBJ2-1	NA	CASSLWAGGFNEQFF	TGTGCCAGCAGTTTATGGGCAGGGGGGTTCAATGAGCAGTTCTTC
NA	13	TRBV19	TRBJ1-1	NA	CASSQTPNTEAFF	TGTGCCAGTAGTCAGACACCGAACACTGAAGCTTTCTTT
NA	16	TRBV15	TRBJ2-1	NA	CATSREVGGAHNEQFF	TGTGCCACCAGCAGAGAGGTGGGGGGGGCTCACAATGAGCAGTTCTTC
NA	12	TRBV30	TRBJ2-1	NA	CAWSPSGIEQFF	TGTGCCTGGAGTCCATCGGGTATTGAGCAGTTCTTC
NA	13	TRBV7-2	TRBJ2-7	TRBD2	CASSLGLSDEQYF	TGTGCCAGCAGCTTGGGACTATCAGATGAGCAGTACTTC
NA	17	TRBV7-3	TRBJ2-3	NA	CASSLRGGSVLTDTQYF	TGTGCCAGCAGCTTAAGAGGCGGCTCCGTCCTCACAGATACGCAGTATTTT
NA	14	TRBV15	TRBJ1-1	NA	CATSRDLMNTEAFF	TGTGCCACCAGCAGAGATCTAATGAACACTGAAGCTTTCTTT
NA	15	TRBV29-1	TRBJ2-1	NA	CSVPLLGSSYNEQFF	TGCAGCGTACCCCTCTTGGGGAGCTCCTACAATGAGCAGTTCTTC
once	17	TRBV3-1/TRBV3-2	TRBJ2-7	NA	CASSQGRIDIWAAEQYF	TGTGCCAGCAGCCAAGGGAGAATAGACATTTGGGCCGCCGAGCAGTACTTC
NA	16	TRBV24-1	TRBJ2-3	TRBD1	CATSDPSTGSGDTQYF	TGTGCCACCAGTGATCCCTCGACAGGGAGCGGAGATACGCAGTATTTT
NA	16	TRBV7-2	TRBJ2-7	TRBD2	CASSPPSGGAKYEQYF	TGTGCCAGCAGCCCTCCTAGCGGGGGGGCCAAGTACGAGCAGTACTTC
NA	14	TRBV18	TRBJ1-1	NA	CASSPRPMNTEAFF	TGTGCCAGCTCACCCAGGCCCATGAACACTGAAGCTTTCTTT
NA	18	TRBV4-3	TRBJ2-7	TRBD1	CASSQEPLGQGISYEQYF	TGCGCCAGCAGCCAAGAGCCTTTGGGACAGGGGATCTCCTACGAGCAGTACTTC
once	17	TRBV3-1/TRBV3-2	TRBJ2-3	NA	CASSPSVGGGPTDTQYF	TGTGCCAGCAGCCCTTCCGTGGGTGGGGGACCCACAGATACGCAGTATTTT
NA	14	TRBV6-5	TRBJ1-6	NA	CASDGDFYNSPLHF	TGTGCCAGCGACGGAGACTTCTATAATTCACCCCTCCACTTT
NA	15	TRBV25-1	TRBJ2-3	TRBD1	CASGVGTVHTDTQYF	TGTGCCAGCGGCGTCGGGACAGTCCACACAGATACGCAGTATTTT
NA	14	TRBV28	TRBJ1-1	TRBD1	CASPRSGGDTEAFF	TGTGCCAGCCCACGCTCAGGGGGGGACACTGAAGCTTTCTTT
NA	15	TRBV5-4	TRBJ1-6	NA	CASSLANTYNSPLHF	TGTGCCAGCAGCTTGGCTAATACCTATAATTCACCCCTCCACTTT
once	13	TRBV30	TRBJ2-7	NA	CAWSDGTTAEQYF	TGTGCCTGGAGTGACGGGACAACTGCCGAGCAGTACTTC
NA	16	TRBV18	TRBJ2-5	TRBD1	CASSPPRGQGKETQYF	TGTGCCAGCTCACCACCGAGGGGACAGGGGAAAGAGACCCAGTACTTC
NA	14	TRBV11-3	TRBJ2-1	NA	CASSLASGTWEQFF	TGTGCCAGCAGCTTAGCATCCGGGACTTGGGAGCAGTTCTTC
NA	14	TRBV30	TRBJ1-6	NA	CAWAVGGRNSPLHF	TGTGCCTGGGCGGTTGGGGGTAGGAATTCACCCCTCCACTTT
NA	18	TRBV19	TRBJ2-2	TRBD1	CASSRSPIQGALTGELFF	TGTGCCAGTAGTAGGTCACCGATACAGGGGGCGTTGACCGGGGAGCTGTTTTTT
NA	16	TRBV4-1	TRBJ1-4	NA	CASSQDLGVFGEKLFF	TGCGCCAGCAGCCAAGATTTGGGGGTGTTCGGTGAAAAACTGTTTTTT
NA	19	TRBV6-1	TRBJ2-1	TRBD2	CASSERGLAGGPSYNEQFF	TGTGCCAGCAGTGAAAGGGGACTAGCGGGGGGGCCTTCCTACAATGAGCAGTTCTTC
NA	15	TRBV9	TRBJ2-1	NA	CASSVRSSESNEQFF	TGTGCCAGCAGCGTAAGATCGAGCGAATCTAATGAGCAGTTCTTC
NA	14	TRBV4-3	TRBJ1-6	NA	CASSQIDRNSPLHF	TGCGCCAGCAGCCAAATCGACAGGAATTCACCCCTCCACTTT
NA	15	TRBV27	TRBJ2-1	NA	CASSARVFENNEQFF	TGTGCCAGCAGTGCCAGGGTTTTCGAGAACAATGAGCAGTTCTTC
NA	15	TRBV5-6	TRBJ1-5	TRBD1	CASSEQTGVGQPQHF	TGTGCCAGCAGCGAACAGACAGGGGTAGGGCAGCCCCAGCATTTT
NA	14	TRBV19	TRBJ1-4	NA	CASSIQGSREKLFF	TGTGCCAGTAGTATCCAGGGTTCTCGCGAAAAACTGTTTTTT
many	14	TRBV2	TRBJ1-5	NA	CASSWTNSNQPQHF	TGTGCCAGCAGTTGGACGAATAGCAATCAGCCCCAGCATTTT
NA	13	TRBV3-1/TRBV3-2	TRBJ2-3	NA	CVSSQGSVDTQYF	TGTGTCAGCAGCCAGGGATCAGTAGATACGCAGTATTTT
NA	14	TRBV28	TRBJ1-2	TRBD1	CASRTGVANYGYTF	TGTGCCAGCAGGACAGGGGTGGCTAACTATGGCTACACCTTC
NA	15	TRBV25-1	TRBJ2-1	TRBD2	CASSEKREVGRVQFF	TGTGCCAGCAGTGAAAAGCGGGAAGTCGGGCGGGTGCAGTTCTTC
NA	18	TRBV4-2	TRBJ1-3	NA	CASSQEFGRGDSGNTIYF	TGTGCCAGCAGCCAAGAATTTGGTCGGGGGGACTCTGGAAACACCATATATTTT
NA	14	TRBV7-6	TRBJ1-1	NA	CASSSSTLRTEAFF	TGTGCCAGCAGCTCCTCGACTTTACGGACTGAAGCTTTCTTT
NA	15	TRBV3-1/TRBV3-2	TRBJ1-4	NA	CASSLRQGGDEKLFF	TGTGCCAGCAGCCTGCGGCAGGGAGGGGATGAAAAACTGTTTTTT
NA	14	TRBV6-5	TRBJ1-5	TRBD1	CASSGGQKIQPQHF	TGTGCCAGCAGCGGGGGACAGAAAATTCAGCCCCAGCATTTT
NA	14	TRBV23-1	TRBJ1-2	NA	CASILKRGRYGYTF	TGCGCCAGCATTCTTAAGCGGGGGAGGTATGGCTACACCTTC
once	15	TRBV6-4	TRBJ1-2	NA	CASRTSGFGGYGYTF	TGTGCCAGCAGAACATCGGGATTCGGGGGCTATGGCTACACCTTC
NA	16	TRBV2	TRBJ2-1	NA	CASRGASGSTVSGQFF	TGTGCCAGCAGGGGGGCCTCGGGAAGTACAGTGAGCGGGCAGTTCTTC
NA	17	TRBV4-3	TRBJ2-1	TRBD1	CASSQDRRDRGASEQFF	TGCGCCAGCAGCCAAGATCGTCGGGACAGGGGGGCGAGTGAGCAGTTCTTC
NA	15	TRBV7-6	TRBJ2-2	NA	CASSPGRENTGELFF	TGTGCCAGCAGCCCAGGAAGGGAGAACACCGGGGAGCTGTTTTTT
NA	13	TRBV24-1	TRBJ2-7	TRBD1	CATSTGQGASQYF	TGTGCCACCAGTACGGGACAGGGGGCTTCGCAGTACTTC
NA	13	TRBV30	TRBJ1-1	NA	CAWERGRNTEAFF	TGTGCCTGGGAAAGGGGGAGGAACACTGAAGCTTTCTTT
once	15	TRBV24-1	TRBJ1-6	TRBD1	CATSDLPGGSSPLHF	TGTGCCACCAGTGATTTACCAGGGGGCTCTTCACCCCTCCACTTT
NA	14	TRBV19	TRBJ2-1	NA	CASSIWGPVNEQFF	TGTGCCAGTAGTATTTGGGGACCGGTCAATGAGCAGTTCTTC